This entry describes one TCR beta chain. The clone's antigen remains unknown. Base qualities are not provided; no much larger clone lies one nucleotide away. CDR1 and CDR2 are read off the germline V gene as LGHNA and YNFKEQ. V loses 1 base, J loses 4 bases, and the germline ends lie 14 bases apart. Inclusive of the bounding cysteine and phenylalanine, the CDR3 is 16 residues long. Just CDR3 DNA is preserved here, 48 bases in frame from base 1. This sample was taken from a study of blood T cell repertoires in COVID-19 (dated by TCRdb to the early 2020s). Notes on the research overall: Samples from collaborators originated in the United States, Italy and Spain and spanned both the acute and convalescent phases of COVID-19. The prospective study material was composed of cDNA or gDNA derived from T cells, B-cell-depleted T cells, or PBMCs. Subjects who had been exposed to COVID-19, were actively infected with it, or had recovered from it provided the deeply sampled blood TCRbeta repertoires that made up the dataset. A freely available public database, intended as a resource for researchers studying the immune response to SARS-CoV-2, is where the repertoires were released. Samples were obtained from the ongoing ImmuneRACE study (first 160 participants) and from about 1,300 subjects provided by 6 global collaborators. Nearly every sample came with metadata listing a de-identified subject ID, COVID-19 status, age in years and sex. Where available, HLA class I and class II types were obtained from metadata supplied by the sample provider rather than from assay-based typing.

One collaborating source in Seattle enrolled patients during active infection and followed them longitudinally through the course of disease. Each collaborating institution followed its own protocols to collect whole blood in K2EDTA tubes. For TCRbeta analysis, collaborators shipped samples in one of three forms: frozen whole blood, isolated PBMCs, or DNA extracted from either of those sample types. The immunoSEQ Assay, a bias-controlled multiplex PCR, was used to amplify TCRbeta CDR3 regions from genomic DNA. In the authors' own workflow: The number of nucleated cells in each sample was estimated from the amplification of reference gene primers within the assay. To quantify the absolute abundance of each unique TCRbeta CDR3 rearrangement, sequence reads were collapsed and filtered. Productive Simpson clonality was computed per sample as the square root of Simpson's diversity index over productive rearrangements. Not all clones reach the TCRdb copy of this immuneACCESS table, which keeps in-frame sequences only. Checked studies attribute under half of the gap to unresolved V genes and leave the rest unexplained. That table supplies the V and J calls and clone size; D and trimming were determined from the DNA. This sample is represented by 250,000 to 400,000 clones; almost 90% of them were singletons. 2.5% to 3.5% of the sample is taken by the ten largest.

The study at large found these results: How much clinical and demographic metadata was included differed by source and by participant, and the metadata was provided uncurated.

The sequenced material came from peripheral blood. The clonotype comes from a woman in her 30s with COVID-19, enrolled during active disease. The receptor chain draws on TRBV4-2 and TRBJ1-5; TRBD1 is perhaps the D gene, given 5 matching bases. Read as DNA, the sequence is TGTGCCAGCAGCCAAGGGGTTCAGGGTGGAAATCAGCCCCAGCATTTT. It encodes CASSQGVQGGNQPQHF.